This T cell receptor (beta chain) is drawn from a study of response to subunit inactivated influenza vaccine. Trimming cost V 10 bases and J 5 bases, with 12 bases left between them. The CDR3 is 13 amino acids. The germline V gene has CDR1 MNHEY and CDR2 SVGEGT. Regarding the study as a whole: Authors suggested seasonal influenza vaccinations each recruit few new T cells.

One entry per CDR3 protein results from TCRdb running MiXCR on the RT-PCR reads. The sample includes about 830,000 distinct CDR3 sequences, less than 20% of them seen just once. For this clonotype: As yet, its antigen is unknown.

The chain carries TRBV6-2 or TRBV6-3 and TRBJ1-6; the D is unclear. Sample: PBMCs from blood, taken 4 to 6 days after vaccination. The sequence derives from a man in his fifties or sixties who received an inactivated influenza vaccine. CDR3 sequence: CATTGWDNSPLHF. For the CDR3, the DNA is TGTGCCACCACCGGTTGGGATAATTCACCCCTCCACTTT.